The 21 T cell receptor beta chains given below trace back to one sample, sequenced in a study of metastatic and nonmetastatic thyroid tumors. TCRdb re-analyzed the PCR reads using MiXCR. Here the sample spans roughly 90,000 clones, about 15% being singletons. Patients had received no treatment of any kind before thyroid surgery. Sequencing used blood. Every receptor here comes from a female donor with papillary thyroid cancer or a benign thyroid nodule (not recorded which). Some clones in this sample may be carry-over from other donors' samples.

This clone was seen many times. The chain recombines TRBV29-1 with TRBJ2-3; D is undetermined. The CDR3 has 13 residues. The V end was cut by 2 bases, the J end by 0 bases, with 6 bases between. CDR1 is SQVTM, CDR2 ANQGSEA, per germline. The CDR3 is CSVEQSSTDTQYF. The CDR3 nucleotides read TGCAGCGTTGAACAGTCTAGCACAGATACGCAGTATTTT.

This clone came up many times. The CDR3 DNA follows: TGTGCCAGCAGCCCGTGGACAGGGGCCTCTTTCGGGCAGTACTTC. It codes for CASSPWTGASFGQYF. The chain uses TRBV4-2 and TRBJ2-7; TRBD1 matches at 9 bases. CDR1 is LGHNA, CDR2 YNFKEQ, per germline. This CDR3 contains 15 residues. V lost 4 bases and J lost 9; bases outside the gene matches: 13.

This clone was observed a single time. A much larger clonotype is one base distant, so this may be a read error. In DNA form, the CDR3 reads TGTGCCAGCAGCCTTTCCCGGACAGGGGGCAATGAGCAGTTCTTC. Translated: CASSLSRTGGNEQFF. The chain joins TRBV4-2 to TRBJ2-1; 10 bases are a match to TRBD1. CDR1 and CDR2 from the germline V gene are LGHNA and YNFKEQ. The CDR3 extends over 15 amino acids. Germline trimming cut 4 bases from V and 6 bases from J; bases unmatched to any gene: 6.

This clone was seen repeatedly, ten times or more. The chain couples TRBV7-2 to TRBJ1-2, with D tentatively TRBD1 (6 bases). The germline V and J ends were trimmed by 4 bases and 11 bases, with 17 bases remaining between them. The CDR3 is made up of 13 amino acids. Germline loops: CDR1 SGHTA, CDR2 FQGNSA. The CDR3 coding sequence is TGTGCCAGCAGCTCTACACAGGGAGGGGCATACACCTTC. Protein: CASSSTQGGAYTF.

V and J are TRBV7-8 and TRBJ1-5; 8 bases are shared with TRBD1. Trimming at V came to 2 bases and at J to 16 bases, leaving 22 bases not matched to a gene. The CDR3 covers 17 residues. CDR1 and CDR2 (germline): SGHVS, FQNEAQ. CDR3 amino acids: CASSLSWTGRGNQLHHF. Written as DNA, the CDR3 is TGTGCCAGCAGCTTATCATGGACAGGGAGAGGCAATCAGCTCCATCATTTT.

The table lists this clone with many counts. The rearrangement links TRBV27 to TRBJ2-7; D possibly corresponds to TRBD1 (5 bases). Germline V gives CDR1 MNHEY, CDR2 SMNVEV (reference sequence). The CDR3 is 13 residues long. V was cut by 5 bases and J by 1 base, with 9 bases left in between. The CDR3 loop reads CASSLGQSYEQYF. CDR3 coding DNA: TGTGCCAGCAGTCTCGGACAATCCTACGAGCAGTACTTC.

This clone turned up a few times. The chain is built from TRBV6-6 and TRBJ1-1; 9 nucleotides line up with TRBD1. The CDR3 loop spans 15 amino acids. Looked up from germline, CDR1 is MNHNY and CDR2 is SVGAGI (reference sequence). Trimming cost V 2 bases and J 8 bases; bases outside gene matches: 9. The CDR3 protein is CASSYRGQGRMEAFF. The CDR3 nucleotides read TGTGCCAGCAGTTACCGCGGACAGGGGAGGATGGAAGCTTTCTTT.

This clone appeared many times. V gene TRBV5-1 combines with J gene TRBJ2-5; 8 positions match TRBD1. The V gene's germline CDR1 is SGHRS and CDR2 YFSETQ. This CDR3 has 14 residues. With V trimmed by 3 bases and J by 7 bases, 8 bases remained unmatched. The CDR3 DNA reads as TGCGCCAGCAGCTACAGGGGGGTGGAAGGGACCCAGTACTTC. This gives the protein CASSYRGVEGTQYF.

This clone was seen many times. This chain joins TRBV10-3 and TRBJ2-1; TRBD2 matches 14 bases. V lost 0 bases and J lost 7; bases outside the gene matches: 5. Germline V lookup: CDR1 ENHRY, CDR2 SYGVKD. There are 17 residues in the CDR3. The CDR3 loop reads CAISESLTSGGGNEQFF. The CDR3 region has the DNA TGTGCCATCAGTGAGTCTTTGACTAGCGGGGGGGGTAATGAGCAGTTCTTC.

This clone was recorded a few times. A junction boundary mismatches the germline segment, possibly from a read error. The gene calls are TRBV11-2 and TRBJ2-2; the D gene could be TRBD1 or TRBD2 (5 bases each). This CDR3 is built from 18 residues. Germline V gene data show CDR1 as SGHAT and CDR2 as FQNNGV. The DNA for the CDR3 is TGTGCCAGCAGCTTTCTCGAGGCTAGGAGGACAAACACCGGGGAGCTGTCTTTT. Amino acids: CASSFLEARRTNTGELSF.

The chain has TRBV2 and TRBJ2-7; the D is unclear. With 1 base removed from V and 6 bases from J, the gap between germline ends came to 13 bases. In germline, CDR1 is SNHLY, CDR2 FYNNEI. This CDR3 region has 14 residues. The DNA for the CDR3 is TGTGCCAGCAGTGAAGGTCAGGTCCTCGGCGAGCAGTACTTC. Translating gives CASSEGQVLGEQYF. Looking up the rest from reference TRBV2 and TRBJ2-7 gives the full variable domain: EPEVTQTPSHQVTQMGQEVILRCVPISNHLYFYWYRQILGQKVEFLVSFYNNEISEKSEIFDDQFSVERPDGSNFTLKIRSTKLEDSAMYFCASSEGQVLGEQYFGPGTRLTVT.

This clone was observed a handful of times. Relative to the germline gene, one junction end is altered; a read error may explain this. The CDR3 region is CASIVDRLPNSPLHF. DNA of the CDR3: TGTGCCAGCATCGTGGACAGGCTTCCGAATTCGCCCCTCCACTTT. The chain combines TRBV6-1 with TRBJ1-6; 7 nucleotides match TRBD1. The germline gives CDR1 MNHNS, CDR2 SASEGT. The CDR3 covers 15 residues.

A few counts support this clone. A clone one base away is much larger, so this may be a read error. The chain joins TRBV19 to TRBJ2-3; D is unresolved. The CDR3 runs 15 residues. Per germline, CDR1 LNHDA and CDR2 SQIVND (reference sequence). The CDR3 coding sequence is TGTGCCAGTACCACCTACGGCGGTAGCAAAGATACGCAGTATTTT. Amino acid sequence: CASTTYGGSKDTQYF. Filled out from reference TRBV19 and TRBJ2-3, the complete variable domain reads DGGITQSPKYLFRKEGQNVTLSCEQNLNHDAMYWYRQDPGQGLRLIYYSQIVNDFQKGDIAEGYSVSREKKESFPLTVTSAQKNPTAFYLCASTTYGGSKDTQYFGPGTRLTVL.

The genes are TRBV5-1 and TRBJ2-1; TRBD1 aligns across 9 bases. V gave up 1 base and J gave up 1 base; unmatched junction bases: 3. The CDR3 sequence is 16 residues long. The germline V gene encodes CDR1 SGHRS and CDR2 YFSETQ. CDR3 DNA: TGCGCCAGCAGCTTGTACAGGGGGCTTTCCTACAATGAGCAGTTCTTC. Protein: CASSLYRGLSYNEQFF.

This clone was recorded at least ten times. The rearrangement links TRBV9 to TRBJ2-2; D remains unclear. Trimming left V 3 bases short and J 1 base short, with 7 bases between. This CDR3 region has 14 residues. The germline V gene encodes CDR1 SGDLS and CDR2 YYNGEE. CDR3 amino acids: CASSAVGNTGELFF. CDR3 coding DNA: TGTGCCAGCAGCGCGGTGGGGAACACCGGGGAGCTGTTTTTT.

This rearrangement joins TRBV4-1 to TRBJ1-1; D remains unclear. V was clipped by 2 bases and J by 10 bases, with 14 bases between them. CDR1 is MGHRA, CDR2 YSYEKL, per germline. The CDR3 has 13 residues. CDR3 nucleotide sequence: TGCGCCAGCAGCCAAAATGGGCAGGACCCAGCTTTCTTT. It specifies CASSQNGQDPAFF.

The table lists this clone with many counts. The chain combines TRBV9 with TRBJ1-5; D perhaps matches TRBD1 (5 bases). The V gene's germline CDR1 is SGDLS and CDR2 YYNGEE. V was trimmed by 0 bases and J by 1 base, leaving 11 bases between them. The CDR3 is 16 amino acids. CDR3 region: CASSVEEGISNQPQHF. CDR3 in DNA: TGTGCCAGCAGCGTAGAGGAGGGGATAAGCAATCAGCCCCAGCATTTT.

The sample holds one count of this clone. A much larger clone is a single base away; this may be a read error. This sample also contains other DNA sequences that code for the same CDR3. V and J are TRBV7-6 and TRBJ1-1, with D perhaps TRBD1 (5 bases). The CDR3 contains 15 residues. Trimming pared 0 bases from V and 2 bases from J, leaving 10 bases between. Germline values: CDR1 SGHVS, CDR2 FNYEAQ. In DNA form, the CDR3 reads TGTGCCAGCAGCTTAGCGGTAGGGGTTAACACTGAAGCTTTCTTT. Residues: CASSLAVGVNTEAFF.

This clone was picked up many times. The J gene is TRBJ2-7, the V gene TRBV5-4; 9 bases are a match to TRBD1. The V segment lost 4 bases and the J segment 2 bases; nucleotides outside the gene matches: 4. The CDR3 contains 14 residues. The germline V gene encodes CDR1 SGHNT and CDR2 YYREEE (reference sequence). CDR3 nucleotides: TGTGCCAGCAGCCGACAGGGGGAAACCTACGAGCAGTACTTC. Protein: CASSRQGETYEQYF.

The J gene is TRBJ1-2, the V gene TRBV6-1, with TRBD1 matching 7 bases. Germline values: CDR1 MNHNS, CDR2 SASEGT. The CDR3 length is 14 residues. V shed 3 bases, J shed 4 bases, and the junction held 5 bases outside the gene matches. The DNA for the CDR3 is TGTGCCAGCAGTGAGGGGCAGGGGGTCTATGGCTACACCTTC. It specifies CASSEGQGVYGYTF.

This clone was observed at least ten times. DNA for the CDR3: TGTGCCAGCATACAGGGGGGTCAGCCCCAGCATTTT. Its protein product is CASIQGGQPQHF. V usage is TRBV28 and J usage is TRBJ1-5, with 8 bases matching TRBD1. This CDR3 is 12 amino acids long. The ends lost 7 bases at V and 6 bases at J; junction bases unmatched: 2. Germline CDR1 and CDR2: MDHEN and SYDVKM.